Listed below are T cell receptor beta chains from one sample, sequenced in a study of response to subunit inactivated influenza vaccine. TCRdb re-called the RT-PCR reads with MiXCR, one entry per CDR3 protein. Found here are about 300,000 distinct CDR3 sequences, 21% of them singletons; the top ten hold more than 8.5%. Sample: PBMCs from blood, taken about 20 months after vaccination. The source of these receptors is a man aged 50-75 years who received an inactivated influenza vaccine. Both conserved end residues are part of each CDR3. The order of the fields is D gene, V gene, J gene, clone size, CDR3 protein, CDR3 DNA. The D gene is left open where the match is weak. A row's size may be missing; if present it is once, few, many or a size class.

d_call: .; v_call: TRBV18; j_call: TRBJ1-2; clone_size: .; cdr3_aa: CASSLGTPEANYGYTF; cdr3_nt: TGTGCCAGCTCACTCGGGACTCCCGAAGCTAACTATGGCTACACCTTC
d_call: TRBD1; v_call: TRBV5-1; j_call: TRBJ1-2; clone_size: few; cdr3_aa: CASGKPGQNYGYTF; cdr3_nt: TGCGCCAGCGGAAAACCGGGACAGAACTATGGCTACACCTTC
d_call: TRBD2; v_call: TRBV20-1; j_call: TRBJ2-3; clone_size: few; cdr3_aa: CSARDPGTSGSWGTDTQYF; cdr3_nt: TGCAGTGCTAGAGATCCGGGGACTAGCGGGAGTTGGGGCACAGATACGCAGTATTTT
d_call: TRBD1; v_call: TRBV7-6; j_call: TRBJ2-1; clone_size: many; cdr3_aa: CASSLDRGNEQFF; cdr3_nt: TGTGCCAGCAGCCTTGACAGGGGAAATGAGCAGTTCTTC
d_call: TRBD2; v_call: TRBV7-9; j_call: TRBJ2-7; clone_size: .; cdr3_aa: CASSLGSGRNHEQYF; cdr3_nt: TGTGCCAGCAGCTTAGGTAGCGGGAGAAACCACGAGCAGTACTTC
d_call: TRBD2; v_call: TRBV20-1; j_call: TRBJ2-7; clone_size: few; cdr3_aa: CSARDGTSGRAYEQYF; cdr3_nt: TGCAGTGCTAGAGATGGGACTAGCGGGAGGGCTTACGAGCAGTACTTC
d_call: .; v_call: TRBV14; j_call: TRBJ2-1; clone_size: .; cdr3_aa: CASSRWSDNEQFF; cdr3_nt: TGTGCCAGCAGTCGGTGGTCCGACAATGAGCAGTTCTTC
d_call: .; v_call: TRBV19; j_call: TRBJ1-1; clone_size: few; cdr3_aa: CASGGRFTEAFF; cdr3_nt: TGTGCCAGTGGGGGGAGGTTTACTGAAGCTTTCTTT
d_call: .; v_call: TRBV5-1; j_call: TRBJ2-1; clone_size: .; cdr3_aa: CASSLSLAGRYNEQFF; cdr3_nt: TGCGCCAGCAGCTTAAGCCTCGCGGGAAGGTACAATGAGCAGTTCTTC
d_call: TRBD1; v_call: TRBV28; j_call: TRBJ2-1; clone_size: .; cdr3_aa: CASTHGTGYLNEQFF; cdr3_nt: TGTGCCAGCACCCACGGGACAGGGTACCTCAATGAGCAGTTCTTC
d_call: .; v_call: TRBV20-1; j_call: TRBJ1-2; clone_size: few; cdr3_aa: CSVRGLSYGYTF; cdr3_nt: TGCAGTGTGAGGGGTTTGAGCTATGGCTACACCTTC
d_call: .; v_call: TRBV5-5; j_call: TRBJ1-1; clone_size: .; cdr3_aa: CASSPNREAEAFF; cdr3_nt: TGTGCCAGCAGCCCGAACAGGGAAGCTGAAGCTTTCTTT
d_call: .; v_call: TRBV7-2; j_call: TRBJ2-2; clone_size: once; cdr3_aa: CASSLVWTGELFF; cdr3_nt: TGTGCCAGCAGCTTAGTATGGACCGGGGAGCTGTTTTTT
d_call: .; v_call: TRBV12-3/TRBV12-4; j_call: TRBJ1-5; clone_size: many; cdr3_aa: CASSLRRDQPQHF; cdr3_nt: TGTGCCAGCAGTTTGCGCAGGGATCAGCCCCAGCATTTT